This T cell receptor beta chain was identified in a study of T cell changes during pregnancy in multiple sclerosis. This clone was observed a few times. Generated by immunoSEQ multiplex PCR, the TCRdb table keeps only in-frame clones and is missing some. Of some 45,000 clones in the sample, around nine tenths were seen once. The input for sequencing was CD4+ T cells from peripheral blood mononuclear cells, taken after pregnancy. The clonotype comes from a female donor with multiple sclerosis, enrolled in a pregnancy study.

The CDR3 sequence: CASRPQGDTEAFF. The CDR3 nucleotides read TGTGCCAGCAGGCCACAAGGGGACACTGAAGCTTTCTTT. The rearrangement joins TRBV6-6 to TRBJ1-1; a weak D match, TRBD1 (5 bases). The length of the CDR3 is 13 residues. Germline CDR1 and CDR2: MNHNY and SVGAGI (reference sequence). The germline V and J ends were trimmed by 6 bases and 3 bases, with 11 bases remaining between them.